Listed below are T cell receptor beta chains from one sample, sequenced in a study of early T cells in non-severe SARS-CoV-2 infection. TCRdb passed the 5' RACE reads through MiXCR, listing each CDR3 protein once. The sample records roughly 57,000 distinct CDR3 sequences, over 10% being singletons. This sample comprised whole blood, obtained at baseline. The source of these receptors is an adult who was a healthcare worker with PCR-confirmed SARS-CoV-2 infection or an uninfected control (not recorded which). Each CDR3 is given with its conserved first and last residue. The D gene is left open where the match is weak. Part of the rows lack a size; the others show once, few, many or a class for expanded clones.

few	12	TRBJ2-1	TRBV14	-	TGTGCCAGTAACAGGGATGGAGGTGAGCAGTTCTTC	CASNRDGGEQFF
-	17	TRBJ2-3	TRBV4-2	TRBD2	TGTGCCAGCAGCCAAGGTTTCCGGGGGGGCGGCACAGATACGCAGTATTTT	CASSQGFRGGGTDTQYF
many	16	TRBJ2-1	TRBV24-1	-	TGTGCCACCAGTGAGTTGAAGTTCTCCTCCTACAATGAGCAGTTCTTC	CATSELKFSSYNEQFF
many	13	TRBJ2-2	TRBV3-1	-	TGTGCCAGCAGCCAAACACACACCGGGGAGCTGTTTTTT	CASSQTHTGELFF
few	14	TRBJ2-7	TRBV27	TRBD1	TGTGCCAGCAGTAAGGGACAGGGGGCGCTTGAGCAGTACTTC	CASSKGQGALEQYF
few	14	TRBJ2-7	TRBV5-1	TRBD1	TGCGCCAGCAGCCGGGGACAGGGACTTTACGAGCAGTACTTC	CASSRGQGLYEQYF
-	12	TRBJ2-1	TRBV6-2/TRBV6-3	-	TGTGCCAGCAGCAGGGGATACAATGAGCAGTTCTTC	CASSRGYNEQFF
few	15	TRBJ2-3	TRBV11-2	-	TGTGCCAGCAGCTTAACACGGGTTGCGGCAGATACGCAGTATTTT	CASSLTRVAADTQYF
-	14	TRBJ2-7	TRBV7-9	-	TGTGCCAGCAGCTTCTATACCGGGAGCTACGAGCAGTACTTC	CASSFYTGSYEQYF
-	15	TRBJ2-1	TRBV11-3	-	TGTGCCAGCAGCTTAGGGGCCCCAGGGTACAATGAGCAGTTCTTC	CASSLGAPGYNEQFF
-	14	TRBJ1-5	TRBV6-6	TRBD1	TGTGCCAACCTCAGGACAGGGGGAAATCAGCCCCAGCATTTT	CANLRTGGNQPQHF
few	15	TRBJ1-1	TRBV7-9	-	TGTGCCAGCAGCTTCGGCGGGACTGCTAACACTGAAGCTTTCTTT	CASSFGGTANTEAFF
many	12	TRBJ2-7	TRBV7-9	TRBD2	TGTGCCAGCAGCCTTGGGGGGGTCGAGCAGTACTTC	CASSLGGVEQYF
many	16	TRBJ2-2	TRBV5-1	TRBD1	TGCGCCAGCAGCGTCCTCGTAGGGGGCCACACCGGGGAGCTGTTTTTT	CASSVLVGGHTGELFF
many	13	TRBJ1-2	TRBV28	-	TGTGCCAGCAGTTTACGGGGGGCGGGCGGCTACACCTTC	CASSLRGAGGYTF
many	14	TRBJ2-4	TRBV5-6	TRBD2	TGTGCCAGCAGCTTGGGGACTAGCGAGGGCATTCAGTACTTC	CASSLGTSEGIQYF
-	14	TRBJ1-1	TRBV18	-	TGTGCCAGCTCACCAGTTGAGGGGAACACTGAAGCTTTCTTT	CASSPVEGNTEAFF
few	14	TRBJ2-5	TRBV7-9	TRBD1	TGTGCCAGCAGCAGGACAGGGGGTCATGAGACCCAGTACTTC	CASSRTGGHETQYF
-	15	TRBJ1-3	TRBV7-2	-	TGTGCCAGCAGCTCCGGGACACTCTCTGGAAACACCATATATTTT	CASSSGTLSGNTIYF
many	17	TRBJ2-3	TRBV4-1	TRBD2	TGCGCCAGCAGCCAAGATCCTAGCGGGGGGGCCATAGATACGCAGTATTTT	CASSQDPSGGAIDTQYF
many	16	TRBJ2-1	TRBV27	TRBD1	TGTGCCAGCAGTTTCTCAGGGGGCAGGTCCTACAATGAGCAGTTCTTC	CASSFSGGRSYNEQFF
-	11	TRBJ2-7	TRBV6-2/TRBV6-3	-	TGTGCCAGCGGGTCCTCCTACGAGCAGTACTTC	CASGSSYEQYF
few	14	TRBJ1-3	TRBV29-1	-	TGCAGCGTGGCCCTAGATCCCTCTGGAAACACCATATATTTT	CSVALDPSGNTIYF
few	13	TRBJ1-2	TRBV5-1	TRBD1	TGCGCCAGCACTCCAGGGGGAAACTATGGCTACACCTTC	CASTPGGNYGYTF
many	14	TRBJ1-5	TRBV4-3	-	TGCGCCAGCAGCCAAGAGGGAAACAATCAGCCCCAGCATTTT	CASSQEGNNQPQHF
few	12	TRBJ2-3	TRBV12-3/TRBV12-4	-	TGTGCCAGCAGTCCCAGGCCAGATACGCAGTATTTT	CASSPRPDTQYF
-	14	TRBJ1-1	TRBV5-1	-	TGCGCCAGCAGCACGGACAGTATGAACACTGAAGCTTTCTTT	CASSTDSMNTEAFF
many	15	TRBJ2-2	TRBV7-3	-	TGTGCCAGCAGCCGCGAGGGAGGGGGCACCGGGGAGCTGTTTTTT	CASSREGGGTGELFF
few	15	TRBJ1-5	TRBV5-6	TRBD1	TGTGCCAGCAGCATGACAGGGAGGACTAGACAGCCCCAGCATTTT	CASSMTGRTRQPQHF
-	15	TRBJ2-2	TRBV20-1	-	TGCAGTGCTAGAGATAGGCGGAGTCACACCGGGGAGCTGTTTTTT	CSARDRRSHTGELFF
-	13	TRBJ1-5	TRBV10-3	TRBD1	TGTGCCATCAGGGGACAGGTTGATCAGCCCCAGCATTTT	CAIRGQVDQPQHF
few	15	TRBJ2-3	TRBV19	-	TGTGCCAGTAACGTCGGTGGGACCACCACAGATACGCAGTATTTT	CASNVGGTTTDTQYF
many	15	TRBJ2-1	TRBV25-1	-	TGTGCCAGCAGTGAATATACCGGACTCCCAAATGAGCAGTTCTTC	CASSEYTGLPNEQFF
few	13	TRBJ1-1	TRBV29-1	-	TGCAGCGTCCCCTCAGAGCCGAACACTGAAGCTTTCTTT	CSVPSEPNTEAFF
-	12	TRBJ2-7	TRBV14	-	TGTGCCAGCAGCCAAGAGGGGCTCGAGCAGTACTTC	CASSQEGLEQYF
few	17	TRBJ1-5	TRBV19	TRBD1	TGTGCCAGTAGTACCCTCACAGGGGGCATTTCTAATCAGCCCCAGCATTTT	CASSTLTGGISNQPQHF
-	16	TRBJ1-4	TRBV28	TRBD1	TGTGCCAGCACCGGGACAGGGCGTGCAACTAATGAAAAACTGTTTTTT	CASTGTGRATNEKLFF
few	15	TRBJ2-2	TRBV11-2	-	TGTGCCAGCAGGGAATGGACAGCGAGCACCGGGGAGCTGTTTTTT	CASREWTASTGELFF
many	14	TRBJ1-6	TRBV20-1	-	TGCAGTGCTAGGGGCACAGGAGATAATTCACCCCTCCACTTT	CSARGTGDNSPLHF
few	11	TRBJ1-1	TRBV7-9	-	TGTGCCAGCAGCACCGGTAGGGAAGCTTTCTTT	CASSTGREAFF
-	15	TRBJ2-7	TRBV6-2/TRBV6-3	TRBD2	TGTGCCAGCACCCGTGCCGCTAGCGGGAGGGACGAGCAGTACTTC	CASTRAASGRDEQYF
many	18	TRBJ2-1	TRBV25-1	TRBD2	TGTGCCAGCAGTGTAAGAGCGGGAGTTTCTAGCTCCTACAATGAGCAGTTCTTC	CASSVRAGVSSSYNEQFF
few	15	TRBJ1-1	TRBV18	-	TGTGCCAGCTCATCCGCAGTTCCATGGGGCACTGAAGCTTTCTTT	CASSSAVPWGTEAFF
many	16	TRBJ2-3	TRBV20-1	-	TGCAGTGCTAGAAAACGGGACGAGCTTAACACAGATACGCAGTATTTT	CSARKRDELNTDTQYF
many	15	TRBJ2-7	TRBV14	TRBD1	TGTGCCAGCAGCCAGTTGGGACAGGAACCCTGGGAGCAGTACTTC	CASSQLGQEPWEQYF
few	14	TRBJ2-1	TRBV12-3/TRBV12-4	-	TGTGCCAGCAGTTCCATCGACAGAGACAATGAGCAGTTCTTC	CASSSIDRDNEQFF
many	11	TRBJ2-1	TRBV9	-	TGTGCCAGCAGCGTAGGCGGGGAGCAGTTCTTC	CASSVGGEQFF
-	15	TRBJ1-6	TRBV20-1	TRBD1	TGCAGTGCTAGGACAGGGGACTCCTATAATTCACCCCTCCACTTT	CSARTGDSYNSPLHF
-	16	TRBJ2-5	TRBV6-2/TRBV6-3	-	TGTGCCAGCAGTTCCCCCCTCGCAGGGCACCAAGAGACCCAGTACTTC	CASSSPLAGHQETQYF
-	17	TRBJ2-7	TRBV14	-	TGTGCCAGCAGCCAAGATGGATTAGACTCTGGGACCGACGAGCAGTACTTC	CASSQDGLDSGTDEQYF
few	15	TRBJ2-2	TRBV7-6	-	TGTGCCAGCAGCACCACGGACAGAAACACCGGGGAGCTGTTTTTT	CASSTTDRNTGELFF
-	16	TRBJ2-1	TRBV4-3	-	TGCGCCAGCAGCCATGATGCTCCTGGCTTAAGCGATGAGCAGTTCTTC	CASSHDAPGLSDEQFF
-	14	TRBJ2-7	TRBV7-6	-	TGTGCCAGCAGCTCTACCGGACAACTCTGGGAGCAGTACTTC	CASSSTGQLWEQYF
few	15	TRBJ2-1	TRBV20-1	TRBD2	TGCAGTGCTAGCGTACTAGCGGAGATATACAATGAGCAGTTCTTC	CSASVLAEIYNEQFF
-	15	TRBJ1-3	TRBV12-3/TRBV12-4	-	TGTGCCAGCAGTTCGGGTGGCGGCTCTGGAAACACCATATATTTT	CASSSGGGSGNTIYF
many	15	TRBJ2-1	TRBV5-1	TRBD1	TGCGCCAGCAGCCCCCTGGGGACAGAGTACAATGAGCAGTTCTTC	CASSPLGTEYNEQFF
many	15	TRBJ2-3	TRBV20-1	-	TGCAGTGCACCGGACACCTCTTCTAGCACAGATACGCAGTATTTT	CSAPDTSSSTDTQYF
few	17	TRBJ2-3	TRBV11-2	TRBD2	TGTGCCAGCAGCTTAGCGCGGACTAGCGGCTCCGAGGGTTCGCAGTATTTT	CASSLARTSGSEGSQYF